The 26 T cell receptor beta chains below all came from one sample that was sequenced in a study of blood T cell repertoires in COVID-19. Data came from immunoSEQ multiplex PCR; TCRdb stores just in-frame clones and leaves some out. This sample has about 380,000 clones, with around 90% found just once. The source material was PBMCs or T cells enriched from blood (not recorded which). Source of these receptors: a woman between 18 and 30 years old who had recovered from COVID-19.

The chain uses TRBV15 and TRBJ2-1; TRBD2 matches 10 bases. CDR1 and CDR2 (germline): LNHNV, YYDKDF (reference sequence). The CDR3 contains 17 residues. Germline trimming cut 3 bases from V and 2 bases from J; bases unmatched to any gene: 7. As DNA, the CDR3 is TGTGCCACCAGCAGGTATACCCTAGCGGGGGCCTACAATGAGCAGTTCTTC. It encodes CATSRYTLAGAYNEQFF.

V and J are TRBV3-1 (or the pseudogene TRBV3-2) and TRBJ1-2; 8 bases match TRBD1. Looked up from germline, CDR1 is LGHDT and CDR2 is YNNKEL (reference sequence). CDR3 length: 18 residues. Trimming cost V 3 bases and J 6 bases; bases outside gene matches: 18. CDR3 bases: TGTGCCAGCAGCCACCCGTGGACAGGGCTGGAATTTCGGAATGGCTACACCTTC. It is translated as CASSHPWTGLEFRNGYTF.

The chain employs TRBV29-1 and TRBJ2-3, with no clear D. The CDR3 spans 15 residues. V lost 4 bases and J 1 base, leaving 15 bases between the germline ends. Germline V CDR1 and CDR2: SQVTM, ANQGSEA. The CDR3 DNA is TGCAGCGTTGTTATTAAATCCCTCCGCACAGATACGCAGTATTTT. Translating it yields CSVVIKSLRTDTQYF.

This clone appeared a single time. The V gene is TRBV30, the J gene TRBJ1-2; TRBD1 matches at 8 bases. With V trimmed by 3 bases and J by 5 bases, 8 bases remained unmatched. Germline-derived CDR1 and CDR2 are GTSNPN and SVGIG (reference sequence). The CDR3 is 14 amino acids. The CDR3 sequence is CAWSTDREGYGYTF. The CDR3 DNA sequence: TGTGCCTGGAGCACGGACAGGGAGGGATATGGCTACACCTTC.

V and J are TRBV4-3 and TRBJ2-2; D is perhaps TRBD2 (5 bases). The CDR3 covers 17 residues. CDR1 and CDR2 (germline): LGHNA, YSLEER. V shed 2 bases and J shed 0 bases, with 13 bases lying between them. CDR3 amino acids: CASSQKRVKSNTGELFF. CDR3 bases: TGCGCCAGCAGCCAAAAGAGGGTAAAGTCGAACACCGGGGAGCTGTTTTTT.

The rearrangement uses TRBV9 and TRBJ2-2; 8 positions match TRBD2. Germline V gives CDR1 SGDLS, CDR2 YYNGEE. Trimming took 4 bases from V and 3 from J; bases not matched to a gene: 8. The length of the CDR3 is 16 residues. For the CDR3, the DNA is TGTGCCAGCAGCCCGAGACTAGCGCCGGACACCGGGGAGCTGTTTTTT. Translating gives CASSPRLAPDTGELFF.

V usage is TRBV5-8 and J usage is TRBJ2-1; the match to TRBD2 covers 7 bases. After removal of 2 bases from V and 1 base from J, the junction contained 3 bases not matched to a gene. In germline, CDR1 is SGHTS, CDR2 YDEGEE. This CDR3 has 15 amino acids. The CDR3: CASSFGGGSYNEQFF. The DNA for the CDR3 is TGTGCCAGCAGCTTTGGGGGGGGATCCTACAATGAGCAGTTCTTC.

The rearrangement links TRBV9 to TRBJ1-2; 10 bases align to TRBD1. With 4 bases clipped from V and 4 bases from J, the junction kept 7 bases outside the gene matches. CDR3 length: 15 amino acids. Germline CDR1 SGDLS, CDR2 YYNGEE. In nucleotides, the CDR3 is TGTGCCAGCAGCACCGGGACAGGGGCCCTCTATGGCTACACCTTC. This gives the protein CASSTGTGALYGYTF. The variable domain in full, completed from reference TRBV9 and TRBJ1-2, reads DSGVTQTPKHLITATGQRVTLRCSPRSGDLSVYWYQQSLDQGLQFLIQYYNGEERAKGNILERFSAQQFPDLHSELNLSSLELGDSALYFCASSTGTGALYGYTFGSGTRLTVV.

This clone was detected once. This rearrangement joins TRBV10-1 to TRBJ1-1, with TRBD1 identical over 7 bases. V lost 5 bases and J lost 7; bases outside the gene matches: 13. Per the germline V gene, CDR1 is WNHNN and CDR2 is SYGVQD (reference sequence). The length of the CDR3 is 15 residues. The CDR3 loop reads CASSFPKGALVEAFF. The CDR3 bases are TGCGCCAGCAGTTTCCCCAAGGGGGCTTTGGTTGAAGCTTTCTTT.

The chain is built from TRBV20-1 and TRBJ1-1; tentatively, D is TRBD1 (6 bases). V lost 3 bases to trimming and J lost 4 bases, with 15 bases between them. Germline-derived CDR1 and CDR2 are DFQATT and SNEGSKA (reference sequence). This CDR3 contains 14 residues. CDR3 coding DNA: TGCAGTGCTAGTCCGGACAGCCTCGGCACTGAAGCTTTCTTT. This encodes CSASPDSLGTEAFF.

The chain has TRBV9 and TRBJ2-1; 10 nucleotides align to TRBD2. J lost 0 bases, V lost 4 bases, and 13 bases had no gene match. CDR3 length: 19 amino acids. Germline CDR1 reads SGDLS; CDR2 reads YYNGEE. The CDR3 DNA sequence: TGTGCCAGCAGCCCCAGAAGGGCTAGCGGGGGAATCTCCTACAATGAGCAGTTCTTC. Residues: CASSPRRASGGISYNEQFF.

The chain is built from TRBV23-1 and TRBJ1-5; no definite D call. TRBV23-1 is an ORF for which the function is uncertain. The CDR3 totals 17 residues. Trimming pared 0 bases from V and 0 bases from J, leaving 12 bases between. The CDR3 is CASSQSIPQYSNQPQHF. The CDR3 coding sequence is TGCGCCAGCAGTCAATCGATTCCGCAGTATAGCAATCAGCCCCAGCATTTT.

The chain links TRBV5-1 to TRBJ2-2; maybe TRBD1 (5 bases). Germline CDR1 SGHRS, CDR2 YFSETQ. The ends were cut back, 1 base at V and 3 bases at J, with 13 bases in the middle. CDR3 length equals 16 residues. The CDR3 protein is CASSLQAGSDTGELFF. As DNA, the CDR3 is TGCGCCAGCAGCTTGCAGGCAGGGTCTGACACCGGGGAGCTGTTTTTT.

CDR3 region: CASSHPSGGGSETQYF. The CDR3 DNA is TGTGCCAGCAGCCACCCTAGCGGGGGGGGTTCTGAGACCCAGTACTTC. The V call is TRBV3-1 (or the pseudogene TRBV3-2), the J call TRBJ2-5, with TRBD2 identical over 12 bases. CDR1 and CDR2 from the germline V gene are LGHDT and YNNKEL (reference sequence). Germline trimming cut 3 bases from V and 5 bases from J; bases unmatched to any gene: 7. The CDR3 runs 16 residues.

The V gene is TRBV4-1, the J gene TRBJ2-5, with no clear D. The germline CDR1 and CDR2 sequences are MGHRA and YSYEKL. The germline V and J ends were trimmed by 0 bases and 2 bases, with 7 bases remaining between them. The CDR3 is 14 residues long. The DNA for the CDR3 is TGCGCCAGCAGCCAAGACCCCTCGCAAGAGACCCAGTACTTC. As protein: CASSQDPSQETQYF.

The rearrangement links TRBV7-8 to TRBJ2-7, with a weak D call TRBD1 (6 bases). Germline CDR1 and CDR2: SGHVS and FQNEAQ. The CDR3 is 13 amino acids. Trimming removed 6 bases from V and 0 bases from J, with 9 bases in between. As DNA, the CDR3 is TGTGCCAGCAGGAGGGACACCTCCTACGAGCAGTACTTC. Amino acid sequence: CASRRDTSYEQYF.

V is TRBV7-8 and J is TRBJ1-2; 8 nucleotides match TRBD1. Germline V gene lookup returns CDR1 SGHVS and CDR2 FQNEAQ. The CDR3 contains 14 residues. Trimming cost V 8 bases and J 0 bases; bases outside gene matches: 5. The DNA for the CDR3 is TGTGCCAGCTTCGGGACAGGTCCTAACTATGGCTACACCTTC. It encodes CASFGTGPNYGYTF.

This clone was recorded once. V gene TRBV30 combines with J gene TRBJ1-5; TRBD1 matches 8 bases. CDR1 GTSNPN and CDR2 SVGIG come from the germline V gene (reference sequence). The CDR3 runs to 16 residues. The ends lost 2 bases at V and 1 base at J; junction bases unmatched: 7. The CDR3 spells CAWSSETGESNQPQHF. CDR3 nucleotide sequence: TGTGCCTGGAGTAGCGAGACAGGGGAGAGCAATCAGCCCCAGCATTTT. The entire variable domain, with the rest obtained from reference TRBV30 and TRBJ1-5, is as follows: SQTIHQWPATLVQPVGSPLSLECTVEGTSNPNLYWYRQAAGRGLQLLFYSVGIGQISSEVPQNLSASRPQDRQFILSSKKLLLSDSGFYLCAWSSETGESNQPQHFGDGTRLSIL.

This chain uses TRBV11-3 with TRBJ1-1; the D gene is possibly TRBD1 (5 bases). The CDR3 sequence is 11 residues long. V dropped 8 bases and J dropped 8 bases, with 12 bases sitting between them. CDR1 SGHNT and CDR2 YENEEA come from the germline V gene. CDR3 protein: CASSRGSEAFF. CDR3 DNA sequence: TGTGCCAGCTCCCGGGGGAGCGAAGCTTTCTTT.

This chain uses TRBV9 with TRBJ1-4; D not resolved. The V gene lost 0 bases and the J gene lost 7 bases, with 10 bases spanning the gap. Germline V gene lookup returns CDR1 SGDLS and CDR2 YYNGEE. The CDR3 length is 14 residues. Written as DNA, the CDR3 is TGTGCCAGCAGCGTAGAGACCTCGGGTGAAAAACTGTTTTTT. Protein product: CASSVETSGEKLFF. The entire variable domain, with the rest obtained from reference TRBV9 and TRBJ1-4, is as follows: DSGVTQTPKHLITATGQRVTLRCSPRSGDLSVYWYQQSLDQGLQFLIQYYNGEERAKGNILERFSAQQFPDLHSELNLSSLELGDSALYFCASSVETSGEKLFFGSGTQLSVL.

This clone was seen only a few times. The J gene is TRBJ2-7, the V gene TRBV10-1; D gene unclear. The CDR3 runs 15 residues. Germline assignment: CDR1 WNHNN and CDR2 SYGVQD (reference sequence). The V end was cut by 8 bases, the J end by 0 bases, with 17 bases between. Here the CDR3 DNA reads TGCGCCAGCCAACCGGGTCCCCTGAGCTCCTACGAGCAGTACTTC. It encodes CASQPGPLSSYEQYF.

The CDR3 DNA is TGTGCCAGCAGTTCCTATGCAGGCTATCAGCCCCAGCATTTT. Translated: CASSSYAGYQPQHF. The rearrangement links TRBV6-5 to TRBJ1-5; D uncertain. Trimming took off 4 bases at V and 5 bases at J, with 12 bases between the two ends. This CDR3 contains 14 residues. Germline loops: CDR1 MNHEY, CDR2 SVGAGI.

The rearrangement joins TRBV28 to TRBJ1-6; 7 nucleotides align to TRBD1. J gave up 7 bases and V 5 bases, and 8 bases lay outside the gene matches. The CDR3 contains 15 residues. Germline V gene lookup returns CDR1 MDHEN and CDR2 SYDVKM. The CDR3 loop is CASSLPDRANSPLHF. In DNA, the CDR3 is TGTGCCAGCAGTCTACCCGACAGGGCAAATTCACCCCTCCACTTT.

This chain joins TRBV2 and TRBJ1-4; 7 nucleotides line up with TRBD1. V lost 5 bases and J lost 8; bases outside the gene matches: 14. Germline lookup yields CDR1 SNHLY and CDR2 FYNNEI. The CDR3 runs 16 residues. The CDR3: CASSFSYGQAGEKLFF. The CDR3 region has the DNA TGTGCCAGCAGTTTTTCTTATGGACAGGCTGGAGAAAAACTGTTTTTT.

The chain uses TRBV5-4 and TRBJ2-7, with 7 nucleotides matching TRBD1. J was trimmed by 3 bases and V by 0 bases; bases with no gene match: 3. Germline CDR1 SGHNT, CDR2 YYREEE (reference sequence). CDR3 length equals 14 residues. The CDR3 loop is CASSLGQGLYEQYF. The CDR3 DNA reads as TGTGCCAGCAGCTTGGGACAGGGCCTCTACGAGCAGTACTTC.

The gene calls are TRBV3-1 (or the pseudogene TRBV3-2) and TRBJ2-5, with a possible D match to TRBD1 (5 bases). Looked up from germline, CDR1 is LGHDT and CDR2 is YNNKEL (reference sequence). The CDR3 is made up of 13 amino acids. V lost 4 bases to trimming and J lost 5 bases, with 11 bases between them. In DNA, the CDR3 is TGTGCCAGCAGCCGCCTGGGGCAGGAGACCCAGTACTTC. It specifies CASSRLGQETQYF.